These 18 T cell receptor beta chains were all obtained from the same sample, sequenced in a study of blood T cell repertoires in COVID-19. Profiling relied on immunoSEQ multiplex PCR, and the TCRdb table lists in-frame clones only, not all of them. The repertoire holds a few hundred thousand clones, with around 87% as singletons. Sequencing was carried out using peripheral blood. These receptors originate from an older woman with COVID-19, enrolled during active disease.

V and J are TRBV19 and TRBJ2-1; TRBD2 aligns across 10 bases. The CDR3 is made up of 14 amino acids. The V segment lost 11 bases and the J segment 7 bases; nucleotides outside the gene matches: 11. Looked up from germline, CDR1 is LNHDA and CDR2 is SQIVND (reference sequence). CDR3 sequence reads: CAASGGWGTNEQFF. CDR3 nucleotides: TGTGCCGCTAGCGGGGGCTGGGGGACGAATGAGCAGTTCTTC.

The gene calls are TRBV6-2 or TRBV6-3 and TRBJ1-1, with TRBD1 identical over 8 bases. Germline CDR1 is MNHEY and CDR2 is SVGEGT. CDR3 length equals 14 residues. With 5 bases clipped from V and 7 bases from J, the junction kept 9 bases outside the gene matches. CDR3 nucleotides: TGTGCCAGCAGTCCCAGACAGGGGATCGGTGAAGCTTTCTTT. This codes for CASSPRQGIGEAFF.

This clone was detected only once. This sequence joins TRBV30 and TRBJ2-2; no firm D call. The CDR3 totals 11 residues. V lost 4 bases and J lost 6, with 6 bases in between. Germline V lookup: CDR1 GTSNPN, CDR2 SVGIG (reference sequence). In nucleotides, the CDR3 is TGTGCCTGGACGGTCGCCGGGGAGCTGTTTTTT. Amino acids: CAWTVAGELFF.

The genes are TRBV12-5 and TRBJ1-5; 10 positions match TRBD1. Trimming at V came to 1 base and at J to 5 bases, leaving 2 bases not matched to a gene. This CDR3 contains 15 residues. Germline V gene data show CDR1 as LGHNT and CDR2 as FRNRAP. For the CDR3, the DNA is TGTGCTAGTGGTTTGGCGACAGGGGGCGATCAGCCCCAGCATTTT. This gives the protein CASGLATGGDQPQHF. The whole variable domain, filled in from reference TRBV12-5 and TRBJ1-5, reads DARVTQTPRHKVTEMGQEVTMRCQPILGHNTVFWYRQTMMQGLELLAYFRNRAPLDDSGMPKDRFSAEMPDATLATLKIQPSEPRDSAVYFCASGLATGGDQPQHFGDGTRLSIL.

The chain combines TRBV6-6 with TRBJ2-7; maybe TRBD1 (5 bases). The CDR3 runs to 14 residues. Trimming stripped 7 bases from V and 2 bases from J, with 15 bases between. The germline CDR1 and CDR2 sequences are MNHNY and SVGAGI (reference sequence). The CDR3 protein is CASNLQVGPYEQYF. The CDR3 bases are TGTGCCAGCAACCTACAGGTCGGTCCCTACGAGCAGTACTTC.

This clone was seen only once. CDR3 nucleotide sequence: TGCAGTGCTAGTGGACAGGGGAGCTCCTACGAGCAGTACTTC. Amino acids: CSASGQGSSYEQYF. The V gene is TRBV20-1, the J gene TRBJ2-7; 9 bases agree with TRBD1. Trimming cost V 3 bases and J 0 bases; bases outside gene matches: 3. This CDR3 region has 14 residues. CDR1 DFQATT and CDR2 SNEGSKA come from the germline V gene (reference sequence).

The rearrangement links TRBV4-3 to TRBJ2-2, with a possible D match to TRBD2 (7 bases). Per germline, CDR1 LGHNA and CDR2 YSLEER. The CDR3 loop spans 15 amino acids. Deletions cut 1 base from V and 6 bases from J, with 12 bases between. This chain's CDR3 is CASSQVRGGAGELFF. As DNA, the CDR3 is TGCGCCAGCAGCCAAGTTAGAGGGGGGGCCGGGGAGCTGTTTTTT.

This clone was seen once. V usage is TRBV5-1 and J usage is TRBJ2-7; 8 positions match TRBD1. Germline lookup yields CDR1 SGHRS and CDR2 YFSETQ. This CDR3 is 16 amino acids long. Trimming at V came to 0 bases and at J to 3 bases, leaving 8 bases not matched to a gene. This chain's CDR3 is CASSLALGQGGYEQYF. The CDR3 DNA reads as TGCGCCAGCAGCTTGGCCCTCGGACAGGGAGGCTACGAGCAGTACTTC.

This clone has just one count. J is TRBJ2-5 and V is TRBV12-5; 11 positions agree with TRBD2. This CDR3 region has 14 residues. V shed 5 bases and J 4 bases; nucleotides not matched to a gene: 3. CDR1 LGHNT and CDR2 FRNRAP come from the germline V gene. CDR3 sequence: CASGLAGGSETQYF. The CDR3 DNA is TGTGCTAGTGGTCTAGCGGGGGGTTCAGAGACCCAGTACTTC.

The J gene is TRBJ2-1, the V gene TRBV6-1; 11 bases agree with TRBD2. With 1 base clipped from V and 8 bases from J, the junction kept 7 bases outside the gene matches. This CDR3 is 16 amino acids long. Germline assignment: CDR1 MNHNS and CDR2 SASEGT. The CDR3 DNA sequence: TGTGCCAGCAGTGAAGTCGGGCTAGCGGGGGGATATGAGCAGTTCTTC. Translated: CASSEVGLAGGYEQFF.

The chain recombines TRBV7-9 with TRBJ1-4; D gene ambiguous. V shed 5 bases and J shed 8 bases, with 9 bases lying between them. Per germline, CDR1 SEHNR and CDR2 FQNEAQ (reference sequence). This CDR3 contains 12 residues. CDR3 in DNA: TGTGCCAGCAGCCTCGAACAGGAAAAACTGTTTTTT. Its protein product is CASSLEQEKLFF.

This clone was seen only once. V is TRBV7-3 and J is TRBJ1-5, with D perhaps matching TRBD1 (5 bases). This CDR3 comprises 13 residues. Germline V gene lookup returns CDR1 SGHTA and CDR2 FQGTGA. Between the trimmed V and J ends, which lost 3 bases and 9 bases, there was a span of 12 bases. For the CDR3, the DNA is TGTGCCAGCAGCTTCGATGGGGGGGGGCCCCAGCATTTT. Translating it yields CASSFDGGGPQHF.

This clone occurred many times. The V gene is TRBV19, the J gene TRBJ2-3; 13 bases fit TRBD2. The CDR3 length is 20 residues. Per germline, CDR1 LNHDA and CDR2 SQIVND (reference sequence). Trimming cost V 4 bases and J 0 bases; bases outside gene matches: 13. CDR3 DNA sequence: TGTGCCAGTAGTACGAGAGGACGGACTAGCGGGGGCGGTAGCACAGATACGCAGTATTTT. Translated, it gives CASSTRGRTSGGGSTDTQYF.

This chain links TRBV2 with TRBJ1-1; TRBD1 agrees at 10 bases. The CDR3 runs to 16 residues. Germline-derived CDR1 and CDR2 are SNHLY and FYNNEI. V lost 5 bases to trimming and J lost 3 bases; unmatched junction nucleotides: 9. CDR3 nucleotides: TGTGCCAGCAGTTTACAGACCGGGACAGGGGACACTGAAGCTTTCTTT. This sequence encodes CASSLQTGTGDTEAFF.

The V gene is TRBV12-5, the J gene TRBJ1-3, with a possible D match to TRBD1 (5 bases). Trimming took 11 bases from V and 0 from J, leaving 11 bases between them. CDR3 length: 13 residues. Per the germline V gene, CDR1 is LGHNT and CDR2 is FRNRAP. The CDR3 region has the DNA TGTGCTGGAACCAGGGACTCTGGAAACACCATATATTTT. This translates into CAGTRDSGNTIYF.

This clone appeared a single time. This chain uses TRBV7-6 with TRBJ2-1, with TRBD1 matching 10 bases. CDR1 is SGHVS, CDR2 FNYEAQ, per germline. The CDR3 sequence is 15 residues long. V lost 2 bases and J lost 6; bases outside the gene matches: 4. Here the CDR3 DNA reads TGTGCCAGCAGCTTAACGGGACAGGGGTTCAATGAGCAGTTCTTC. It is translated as CASSLTGQGFNEQFF. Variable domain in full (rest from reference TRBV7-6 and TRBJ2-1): GAGVSQSPRYKVTKRGQDVALRCDPISGHVSLYWYRQALGQGPEFLTYFNYEAQQDKSGLPNDRFSAERPEGSISTLTIQRTEQRDSAMYRCASSLTGQGFNEQFFGPGTRLTVL.

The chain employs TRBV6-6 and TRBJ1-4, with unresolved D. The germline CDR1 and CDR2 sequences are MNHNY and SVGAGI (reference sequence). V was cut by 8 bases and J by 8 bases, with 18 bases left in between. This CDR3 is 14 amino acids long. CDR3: CASAASPVEEKLFF. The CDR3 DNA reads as TGTGCCAGCGCGGCTAGTCCAGTTGAAGAAAAACTGTTTTTT.

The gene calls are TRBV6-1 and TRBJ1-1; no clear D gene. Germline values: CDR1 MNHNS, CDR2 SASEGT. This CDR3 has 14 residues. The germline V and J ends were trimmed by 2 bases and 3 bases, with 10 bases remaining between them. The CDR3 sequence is CASSETGGDTEAFF. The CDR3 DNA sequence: TGTGCCAGCAGTGAAACGGGAGGAGACACTGAAGCTTTCTTT.